The TCR beta chain under discussion was sequenced for a study of T-cell memory formation after mild COVID-19. Whole-study findings and limits: CD4+ contracting clones lay mainly in CM and EM, CD8+ ones in EMRA.

TCRdb reprocessed the 5' RACE reads with MiXCR, giving one entry per CDR3 protein. This table has 450,000 or so distinct CDR3 sequences, more than 20% appearing once. With 3 bases removed from V and 5 bases from J, the gap between germline ends came to 20 bases. The CDR3 extends over 17 amino acids. CDR1 and CDR2 (germline): LNHDA, SQIVND (reference sequence). Details on this clonotype: Antigen unknown.

The sample was PBMCs or a T cell subset sorted from them (not recorded which). The receptor's source is an adult woman who had mild COVID-19 (a few samples of this study predate the infection). Cell type and time point are not known. The chain is built from TRBV19 and TRBJ1-5; the D gene is possibly TRBD1 (5 bases). DNA of the CDR3: TGTGCCAGTAGTATTTGGGGCTCGGGTTCAAGGGATCAGCCCCAGCATTTT. Translated: CASSIWGSGSRDQPQHF.